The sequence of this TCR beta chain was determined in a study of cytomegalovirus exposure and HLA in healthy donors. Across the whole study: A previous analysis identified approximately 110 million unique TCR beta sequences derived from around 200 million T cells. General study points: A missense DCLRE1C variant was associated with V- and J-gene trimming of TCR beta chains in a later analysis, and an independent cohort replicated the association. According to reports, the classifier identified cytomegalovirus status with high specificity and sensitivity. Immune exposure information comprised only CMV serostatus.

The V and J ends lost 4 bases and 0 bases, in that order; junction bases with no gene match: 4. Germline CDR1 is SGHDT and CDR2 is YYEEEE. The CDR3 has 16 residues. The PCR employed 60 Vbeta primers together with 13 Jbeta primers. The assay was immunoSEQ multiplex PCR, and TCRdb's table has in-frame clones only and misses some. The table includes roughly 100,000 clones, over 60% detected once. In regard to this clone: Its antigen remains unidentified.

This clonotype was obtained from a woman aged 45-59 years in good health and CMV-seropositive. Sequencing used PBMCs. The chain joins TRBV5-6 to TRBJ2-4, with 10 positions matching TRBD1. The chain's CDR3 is CASSTWTGGAKNIQYF. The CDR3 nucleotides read TGTGCCAGCAGCACGTGGACAGGGGGAGCCAAAAACATTCAGTACTTC. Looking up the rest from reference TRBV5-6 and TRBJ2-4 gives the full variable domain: DAGVTQSPTHLIKTRGQQVTLRCSPKSGHDTVSWYQQALGQGPQFIFQYYEEEERQRGNFPDRFSGHQFPNYSSELNVNALLLGDSALYLCASSTWTGGAKNIQYFGAGTRLSVL.